Listed below are T cell receptor beta chains from one sample, sequenced in a study of a mutant IDH1 vaccine in newly diagnosed glioma. These TCRs' antigens remain unknown. Clones were sequenced by immunoSEQ multiplex PCR, and TCRdb holds only the in-frame ones, with some missing. The table has about 40,000 clones, approximately 90% seen once. The sequences come from PBMCs, collected from a glioma patient whose treatment included an IDH1 peptide vaccine. The source of these receptors is a middle-aged man with glioma. Each CDR3 is given with its conserved first and last residue. The D gene is left open where the match is weak. Expanded clones are given a class, and other clones once, few, many or no size at all.

clone size	J gene	D gene	V gene	CDR3 DNA	CDR3 protein
few	TRBJ1-1	-	TRBV9	TGTGCCAGCAGCCCGGGACACACGAACACTGAAGCTTTCTTT	CASSPGHTNTEAFF
-	TRBJ1-3	-	TRBV6-1	TGTGCCAGCAGTGCGGGACCAACCTCTGGAAACACCATATATTTT	CASSAGPTSGNTIYF
-	TRBJ2-5	-	TRBV4-1	TGCGCCAGCAGCCAAGAAGGAGAGACCCAGTACTTC	CASSQEGETQYF
-	TRBJ2-7	TRBD1	TRBV6-5	TGTGCCAGCAGTTTTCAGGGGGCCTACGAGCAGTACTTC	CASSFQGAYEQYF
once	TRBJ1-6	TRBD1	TRBV6-5	TGTGCCAGCAGTAGGGACAGGGCGGGCAATTCACCCCTCCACTTT	CASSRDRAGNSPLHF
-	TRBJ2-5	-	TRBV2	TGTGCCAGCAGCATCCCACATCCTAAGGGGGAGACCCAGTACTTC	CASSIPHPKGETQYF
-	TRBJ2-7	TRBD1	TRBV6-1	TGTGCCAGCAGTGCCTGGGACAGGGGCTACGAGCAGTACTTC	CASSAWDRGYEQYF
-	TRBJ1-2	-	TRBV25-1	TGTGCCAGCAGTGGCCCAGGGGCTGGCTACACCTTC	CASSGPGAGYTF
-	TRBJ2-7	TRBD2	TRBV25-1	TGTGCCAGCAGCCGAGGAGCGGGAGGGGCCCACGAGCAGTACTTC	CASSRGAGGAHEQYF
once	TRBJ2-7	-	TRBV19	TGTGCCAGTAGTAAGGGGACCTACGAGCAGTACTTC	CASSKGTYEQYF
-	TRBJ1-1	-	TRBV14	TGTGCCAGCAGCCCTTTCTGGGCCACTGAAGCTTTCTTT	CASSPFWATEAFF
-	TRBJ2-3	TRBD2	TRBV5-6	TGTGCCAGCAGCACGCGCAGACTAGCCGGAATGACAGATACGCAGTATTTT	CASSTRRLAGMTDTQYF
-	TRBJ1-5	-	TRBV5-5	TGTGCCAGCAGCTTGGAGGCAGCTTATAGCAATCAGCCCCAGCATTTT	CASSLEAAYSNQPQHF
-	TRBJ2-3	-	TRBV5-1	TGCGCCAGCAGCTTGTATGGCAGGGACGTGGCAGATACGCAGTATTTT	CASSLYGRDVADTQYF
-	TRBJ1-3	-	TRBV7-2	TGTGCCAGCAGCCCCCCGCGCCCGGGCGGAAACACCATATATTTT	CASSPPRPGGNTIYF
few	TRBJ2-1	TRBD2	TRBV2	TGTGCCAGCAACCTACTAGCGGGGGCCCCTGAGCAGTTCTTC	CASNLLAGAPEQFF
-	TRBJ1-5	-	TRBV27	TGTGCCAGCAGTTTATACAGGAATCAGCCCCAGCATTTT	CASSLYRNQPQHF
-	TRBJ2-2	TRBD1	TRBV7-2	TGTGCCAGCAGCCCTGACAGGGTACGGACCGGGGAGCTGTTTTTT	CASSPDRVRTGELFF
-	TRBJ1-1	-	TRBV4-3	TGCGCCAGCAGGTTTAGGGAGCACATGAACACTGAAGCTTTCTTT	CASRFREHMNTEAFF
-	TRBJ2-7	TRBD1	TRBV7-2	TGTGCCAGCAGCTCGCCAAATTTAGGACAGGGCGAGCAGTACTTC	CASSSPNLGQGEQYF
-	TRBJ1-3	-	TRBV18	TGTGCCAGCTCACCAGACTGGTTTGCAAAGAGCTCTGGAAACACCATATATTTT	CASSPDWFAKSSGNTIYF
once	TRBJ1-1	-	TRBV28	TGTGCCAGCAGTTTAGGGGGGGGGAGGACTGAAGCTTTCTTT	CASSLGGGRTEAFF
-	TRBJ2-7	TRBD1	TRBV7-8	TGTGCCAGCAGCCAGGGGGAGTGGGGGCCGGTCTACGAGCAGTACTTC	CASSQGEWGPVYEQYF
few	TRBJ2-1	-	TRBV19	TGTGCCAGTAGTACGACGGGTTTTGTCAATGAGCAGTTCTTC	CASSTTGFVNEQFF
-	TRBJ2-3	-	TRBV27	TGTGCCAGCACCGGAGGGGCGACAGATACGCAGTATTTT	CASTGGATDTQYF
-	TRBJ2-3	TRBD2	TRBV7-6	TGTGCCAGCAGCTTAGAAGCGCTAGCGGGGGGATGGAGGACAGATACGCAGTATTTT	CASSLEALAGGWRTDTQYF
-	TRBJ1-2	TRBD1	TRBV7-2	TGTGCCAGCAGCCCGGACAGGGTGTCCTATGGCTACACCTTC	CASSPDRVSYGYTF
-	TRBJ1-5	-	TRBV2	TGTGCCAGCAGTCAGGGCGGCAATCAGCCCCAGCATTTT	CASSQGGNQPQHF
-	TRBJ2-7	TRBD2	TRBV2	TGTGCCAGCGGAGTGGTCGGACTAGCGGGGGGTATCGACTACGAGCAGTACTTC	CASGVVGLAGGIDYEQYF
-	TRBJ2-4	-	TRBV7-2	TGTGCCAGCAGCTTAGGTTTTCGGGGACTGGCCAAAAACATTCAGTACTTC	CASSLGFRGLAKNIQYF
-	TRBJ2-7	-	TRBV28	TGTGCCAGCAGCGGGGACGGCCATTCCTACGAGCAGTACTTC	CASSGDGHSYEQYF
-	TRBJ2-1	TRBD2	TRBV9	TGTGCCAGCAGCGTTAGCGGGAGGGCCCCCAATGAGCAGTTCTTC	CASSVSGRAPNEQFF
-	TRBJ2-6	TRBD2	TRBV5-6	TGTGCCAGCCGGGGGGGGCAGCTGACGGGAGGGGCCAACGTCCTGACTTTC	CASRGGQLTGGANVLTF
-	TRBJ1-4	-	TRBV5-6	TGTGCCAGCAGCTTCCGGGACCCTGCGGAAAAACTGTTTTTT	CASSFRDPAEKLFF
-	TRBJ2-7	-	TRBV19	TGTGCCAGTAGTATTGGACGGTCCTACGAGCAGTACTTC	CASSIGRSYEQYF
-	TRBJ1-5	-	TRBV6-5	TGTGCCAGCAGAAAAGGGGACTCAGACAATCAGCCCCAGCATTTT	CASRKGDSDNQPQHF
once	TRBJ1-4	TRBD1	TRBV6-5	TGTGCCAGCAGTCACTCAGGAGGGACAGGGTATGAAAAACTGTTTTTT	CASSHSGGTGYEKLFF
-	TRBJ1-2	-	TRBV2	TGTGCCAACGCACAGGGTGGAAACTATGGCTACACCTTC	CANAQGGNYGYTF
-	TRBJ2-5	TRBD2	TRBV5-6	TGTGCCAGCAGCCCTACCGGGACTAGCGGCGCCCAAGAGACCCAGTACTTC	CASSPTGTSGAQETQYF
once	TRBJ1-5	-	TRBV6-6	TGTGCCAGCAGTTACAGGGTGGGACCCAATCAGCCCCAGCATTTT	CASSYRVGPNQPQHF
-	TRBJ1-5	-	TRBV15	TGTGCCACCAGCAGAGCGGCCAGGGGCGAACAGCCCCAGCATTTT	CATSRAARGEQPQHF
-	TRBJ1-4	-	TRBV29-1	TGCAGCGTTCAGATATCAGGACAGCGGAATGAAAAACTGTTTTTT	CSVQISGQRNEKLFF
-	TRBJ1-2	-	TRBV9	TGTGCCAGCAGCCTAGTAGGGAGGGGCTACACCTTC	CASSLVGRGYTF
-	TRBJ2-3	TRBD1	TRBV5-1	TGCGCCAGCAGCCCCCGGGACAGCAGAATTTCTAGCACAGATACGCAGTATTTT	CASSPRDSRISSTDTQYF
-	TRBJ1-2	-	TRBV4-1	TGCGCCAGCAGCCACCCAGGGGCGGGGTATGGCTACACCTTC	CASSHPGAGYGYTF
-	TRBJ1-5	-	TRBV7-8	TGTGCCAGCAGCCTAAGCTTCGGAGGCAATCAGCCCCAGCATTTT	CASSLSFGGNQPQHF
-	TRBJ1-4	-	TRBV7-8	TGTGCCAGCAGCCCAAACGTCGGGGGCAGGGGAGAAAAACTGTTTTTT	CASSPNVGGRGEKLFF
-	TRBJ1-4	TRBD1	TRBV5-6	TGTGCCAGCAGCTCGGACAGGAGTAATGAAAAACTGTTTTTT	CASSSDRSNEKLFF
once	TRBJ1-3	-	TRBV5-1	TGCGCCAGCAGCTTGGCCGGGTTACGGCGCGGAAACACCATATATTTT	CASSLAGLRRGNTIYF
once	TRBJ2-7	-	TRBV6-6	TGTGCCAGCAGTTACTCTGAGGTCCCCACCTACGAGCAGTACTTC	CASSYSEVPTYEQYF
-	TRBJ2-7	TRBD2	TRBV28	TGTGCCAGCACCCCCCAGGGACTAGCGGGAGGAGCCTACGAGCAGTACTTC	CASTPQGLAGGAYEQYF
-	TRBJ2-5	-	TRBV6-1	TGTGCCAGCAGTGAGTGGCAGATCCAAGAGACCCAGTACTTC	CASSEWQIQETQYF
-	TRBJ2-3	TRBD2	TRBV9	TGTGCCAGCAGCTCCCTAGCGGGAGCCCCAGATACGCAGTATTTT	CASSSLAGAPDTQYF
-	TRBJ2-3	TRBD2	TRBV7-2	TGTGCCAGCAGCTACCCTAGCGGTTCGAGCACAGATACGCAGTATTTT	CASSYPSGSSTDTQYF
-	TRBJ2-7	-	TRBV4-3	TGCGCCAGCAGCCAAGACCGAGAAGCCTCCTACGAGCAGTACTTC	CASSQDREASYEQYF
once	TRBJ1-5	-	TRBV7-2	TGTGCCAGCAGCTTCAACAGGAATAGCAATCAGCCCCAGCATTTT	CASSFNRNSNQPQHF
large	TRBJ1-2	-	TRBV2	TGTGCCAGCAGTGAAGGGGAAAGGGAGGATGGCTACACCTTC	CASSEGEREDGYTF